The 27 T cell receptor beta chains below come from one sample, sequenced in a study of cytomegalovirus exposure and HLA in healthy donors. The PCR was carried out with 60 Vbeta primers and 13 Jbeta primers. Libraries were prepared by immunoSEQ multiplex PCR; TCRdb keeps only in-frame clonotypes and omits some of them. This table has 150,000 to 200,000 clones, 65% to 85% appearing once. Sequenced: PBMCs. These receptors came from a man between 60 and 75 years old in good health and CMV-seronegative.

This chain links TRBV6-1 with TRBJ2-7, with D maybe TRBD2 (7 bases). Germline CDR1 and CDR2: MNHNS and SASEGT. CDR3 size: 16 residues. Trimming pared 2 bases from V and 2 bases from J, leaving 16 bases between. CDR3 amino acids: CASSERRGPTTYEQYF. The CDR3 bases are TGTGCCAGCAGTGAAAGGCGGGGGCCGACTACCTACGAGCAGTACTTC.

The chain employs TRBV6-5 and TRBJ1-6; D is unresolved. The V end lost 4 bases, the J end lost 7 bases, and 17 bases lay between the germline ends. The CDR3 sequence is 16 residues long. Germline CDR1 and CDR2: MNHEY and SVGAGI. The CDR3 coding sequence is TGTGCCAGCAGTTCTCGTACCGGGGTTGTCAATTCACCCCTCCACTTT. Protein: CASSSRTGVVNSPLHF.

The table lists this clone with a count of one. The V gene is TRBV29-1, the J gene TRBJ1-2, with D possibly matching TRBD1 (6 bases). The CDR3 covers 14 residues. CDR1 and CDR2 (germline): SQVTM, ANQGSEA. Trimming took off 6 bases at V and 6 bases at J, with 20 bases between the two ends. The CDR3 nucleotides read TGCAGCGTGGCGCGGCAGGGGCATACCGATGGCTACACCTTC. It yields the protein CSVARQGHTDGYTF.

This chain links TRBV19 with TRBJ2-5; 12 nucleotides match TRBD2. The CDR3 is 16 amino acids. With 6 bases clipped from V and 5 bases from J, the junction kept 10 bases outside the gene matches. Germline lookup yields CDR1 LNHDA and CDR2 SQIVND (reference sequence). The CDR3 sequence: CASSPGLAGNGETQYF. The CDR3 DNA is TGTGCCAGTAGCCCGGGACTAGCGGGCAACGGGGAGACCCAGTACTTC. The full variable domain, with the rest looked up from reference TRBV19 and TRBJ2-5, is DGGITQSPKYLFRKEGQNVTLSCEQNLNHDAMYWYRQDPGQGLRLIYYSQIVNDFQKGDIAEGYSVSREKKESFPLTVTSAQKNPTAFYLCASSPGLAGNGETQYFGPGTRLLVL.

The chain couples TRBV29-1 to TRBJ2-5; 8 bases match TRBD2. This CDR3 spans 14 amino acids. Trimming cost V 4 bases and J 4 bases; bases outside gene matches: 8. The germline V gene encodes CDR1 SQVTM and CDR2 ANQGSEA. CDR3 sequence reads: CSVALLAGSETQYF. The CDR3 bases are TGCAGCGTTGCGTTATTAGCGGGATCAGAGACCCAGTACTTC. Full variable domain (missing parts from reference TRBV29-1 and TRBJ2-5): SAVISQKPSRDICQRGTSLTIQCQVDSQVTMMFWYRQQPGQSLTLIATANQGSEATYESGFVIDKFPISRPNLTFSTLTVSNMSPEDSSIYLCSVALLAGSETQYFGPGTRLLVL.

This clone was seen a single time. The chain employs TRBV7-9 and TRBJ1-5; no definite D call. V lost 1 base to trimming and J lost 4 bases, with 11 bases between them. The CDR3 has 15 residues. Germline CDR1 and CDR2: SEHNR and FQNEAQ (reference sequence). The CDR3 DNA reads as TGTGCCAGCAGCTTAGGGCAGGCCGAAAATCAGCCCCAGCATTTT. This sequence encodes CASSLGQAENQPQHF.

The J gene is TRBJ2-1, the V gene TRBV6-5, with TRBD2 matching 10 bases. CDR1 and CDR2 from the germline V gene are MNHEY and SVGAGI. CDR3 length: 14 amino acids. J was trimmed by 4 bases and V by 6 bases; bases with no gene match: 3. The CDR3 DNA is TGTGCCAGCAGGCTAGCGGGGGATTACAATGAGCAGTTCTTC. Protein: CASRLAGDYNEQFF.

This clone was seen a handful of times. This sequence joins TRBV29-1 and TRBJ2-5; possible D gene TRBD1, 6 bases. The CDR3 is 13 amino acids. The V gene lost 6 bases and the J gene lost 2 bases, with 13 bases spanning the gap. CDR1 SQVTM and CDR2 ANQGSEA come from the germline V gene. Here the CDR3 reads CSVRPGTQETQYF. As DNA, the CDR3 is TGCAGCGTCAGACCCGGGACACAAGAGACCCAGTACTTC.

CDR3 sequence reads: CAWSGAGMAYNEQFF. Here the CDR3 DNA reads TGTGCCTGGAGTGGGGCTGGTATGGCCTACAATGAGCAGTTCTTC. The rearrangement uses TRBV30 and TRBJ2-1, with D unclear. With 1 base removed from V and 2 bases from J, the gap between germline ends came to 12 bases. The length of the CDR3 is 15 residues. Per germline, CDR1 GTSNPN and CDR2 SVGIG (reference sequence).

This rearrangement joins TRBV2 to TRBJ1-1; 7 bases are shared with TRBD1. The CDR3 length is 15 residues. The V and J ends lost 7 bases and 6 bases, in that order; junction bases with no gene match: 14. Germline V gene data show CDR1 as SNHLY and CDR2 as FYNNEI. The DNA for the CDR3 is TGTGCCAGCACCCTTGAACAGGGGCCCCCCCCTGAAGCTTTCTTT. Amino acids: CASTLEQGPPPEAFF.

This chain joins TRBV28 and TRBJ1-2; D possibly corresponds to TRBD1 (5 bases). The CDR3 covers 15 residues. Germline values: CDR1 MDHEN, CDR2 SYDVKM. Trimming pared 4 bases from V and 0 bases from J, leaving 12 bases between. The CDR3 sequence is CASSSPGGSNYGYTF. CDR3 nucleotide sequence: TGTGCCAGCAGTTCCCCCGGGGGGTCTAACTATGGCTACACCTTC.

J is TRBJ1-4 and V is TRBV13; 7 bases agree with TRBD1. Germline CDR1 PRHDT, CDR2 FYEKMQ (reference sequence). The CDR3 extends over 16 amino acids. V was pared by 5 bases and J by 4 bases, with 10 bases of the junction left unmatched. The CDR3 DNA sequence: TGTGCCAGCAGCGACTCGACACAGGGGATTAATGAAAAACTGTTTTTT. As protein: CASSDSTQGINEKLFF.

CDR3 bases: TGTGCCAGCAGCTTACTGCAAGACAGCAACACCGGGGAGCTGTTTTTT. Amino acid sequence: CASSLLQDSNTGELFF. This sequence joins TRBV9 and TRBJ2-2; D is possibly TRBD1 (5 bases). Germline CDR1 and CDR2: SGDLS and YYNGEE. Trimming took off 4 bases at V and 2 bases at J, with 15 bases between the two ends. The CDR3 is 16 residues long.

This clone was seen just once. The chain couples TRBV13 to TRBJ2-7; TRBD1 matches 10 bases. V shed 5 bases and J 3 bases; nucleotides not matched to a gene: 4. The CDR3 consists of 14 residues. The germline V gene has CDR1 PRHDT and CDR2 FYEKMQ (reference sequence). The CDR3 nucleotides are TGTGCCAGCAGCGGCGACAGGGGGCTCTACGAGCAGTACTTC. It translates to CASSGDRGLYEQYF. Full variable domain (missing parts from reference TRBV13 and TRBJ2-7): AAGVIQSPRHLIKEKRETATLKCYPIPRHDTVYWYQQGPGQDPQFLISFYEKMQSDKGSIPDRFSAQQFSDYHSELNMSSLELGDSALYFCASSGDRGLYEQYFGPGTRLTVT.

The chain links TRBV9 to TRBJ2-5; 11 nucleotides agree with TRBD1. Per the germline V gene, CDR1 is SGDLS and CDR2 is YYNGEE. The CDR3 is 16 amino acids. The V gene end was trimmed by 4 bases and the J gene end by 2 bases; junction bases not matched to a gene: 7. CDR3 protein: CASSPRDRGGQETQYF. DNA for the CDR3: TGTGCCAGCAGCCCCCGGGACAGGGGGGGACAAGAGACCCAGTACTTC.

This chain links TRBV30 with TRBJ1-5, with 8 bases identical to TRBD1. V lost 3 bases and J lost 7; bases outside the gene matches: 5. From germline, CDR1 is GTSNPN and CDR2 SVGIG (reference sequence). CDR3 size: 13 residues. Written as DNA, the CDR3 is TGTGCCTGGAGGGACAGGGCGGGGCAGCCCCAGCATTTT. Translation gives CAWRDRAGQPQHF.

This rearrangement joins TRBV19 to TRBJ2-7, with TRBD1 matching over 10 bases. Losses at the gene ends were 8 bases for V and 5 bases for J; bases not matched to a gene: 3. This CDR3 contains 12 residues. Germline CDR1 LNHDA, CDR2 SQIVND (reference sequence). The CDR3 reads CASGTGVHEQYF. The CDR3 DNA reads TGTGCCAGTGGGACAGGGGTCCACGAGCAGTACTTC.

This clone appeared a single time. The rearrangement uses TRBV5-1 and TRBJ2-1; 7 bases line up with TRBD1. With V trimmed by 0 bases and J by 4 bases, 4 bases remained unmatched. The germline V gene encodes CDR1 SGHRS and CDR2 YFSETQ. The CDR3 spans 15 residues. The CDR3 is CASSLEGGSYNEQFF. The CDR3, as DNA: TGCGCCAGCAGCTTGGAAGGGGGCTCTTACAATGAGCAGTTCTTC.

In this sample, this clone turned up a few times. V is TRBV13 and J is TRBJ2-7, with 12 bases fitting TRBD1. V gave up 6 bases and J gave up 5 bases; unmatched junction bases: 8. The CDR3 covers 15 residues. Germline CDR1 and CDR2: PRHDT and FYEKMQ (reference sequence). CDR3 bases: TGTGCCAGCAGGTCAAAGGGACAGGGGGCCCACGAGCAGTACTTC. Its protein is CASRSKGQGAHEQYF. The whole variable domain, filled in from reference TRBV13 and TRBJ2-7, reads AAGVIQSPRHLIKEKRETATLKCYPIPRHDTVYWYQQGPGQDPQFLISFYEKMQSDKGSIPDRFSAQQFSDYHSELNMSSLELGDSALYFCASRSKGQGAHEQYFGPGTRLTVT.

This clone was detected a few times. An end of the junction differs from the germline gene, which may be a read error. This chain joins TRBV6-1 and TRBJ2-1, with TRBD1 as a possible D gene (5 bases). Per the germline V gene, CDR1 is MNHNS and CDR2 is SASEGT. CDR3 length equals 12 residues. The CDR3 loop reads CASIAGSTPLLF. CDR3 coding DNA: TGTGCCAGCATCGCAGGGTCGACACCCTTGCTCTTC.

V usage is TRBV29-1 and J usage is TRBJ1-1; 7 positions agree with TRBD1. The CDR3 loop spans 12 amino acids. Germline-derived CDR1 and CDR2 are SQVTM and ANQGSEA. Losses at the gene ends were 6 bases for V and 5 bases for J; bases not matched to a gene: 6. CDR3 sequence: CSVTGDRTEAFF. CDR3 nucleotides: TGCAGCGTCACAGGGGATCGGACTGAAGCTTTCTTT.

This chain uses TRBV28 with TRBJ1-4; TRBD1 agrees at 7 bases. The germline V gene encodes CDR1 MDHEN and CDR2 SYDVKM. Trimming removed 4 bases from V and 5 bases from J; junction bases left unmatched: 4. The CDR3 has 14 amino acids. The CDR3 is CASSSGQENEKLFF. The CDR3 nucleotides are TGTGCCAGCAGTTCAGGACAGGAAAATGAAAAACTGTTTTTT. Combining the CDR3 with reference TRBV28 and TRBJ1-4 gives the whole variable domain DVKVTQSSRYLVKRTGEKVFLECVQDMDHENMFWYRQDPGLGLRLIYFSYDVKMKEKGDIPEGYSVSREKKERFSLILESASTNQTSMYLCASSSGQENEKLFFGSGTQLSVL.

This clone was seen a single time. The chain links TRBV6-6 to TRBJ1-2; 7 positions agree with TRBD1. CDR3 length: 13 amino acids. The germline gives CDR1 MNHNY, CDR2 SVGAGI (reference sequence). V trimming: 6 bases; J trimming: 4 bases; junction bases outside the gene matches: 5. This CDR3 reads CASSSGQFYGYTF. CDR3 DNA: TGTGCCAGCAGCTCGGGACAGTTCTATGGCTACACCTTC.

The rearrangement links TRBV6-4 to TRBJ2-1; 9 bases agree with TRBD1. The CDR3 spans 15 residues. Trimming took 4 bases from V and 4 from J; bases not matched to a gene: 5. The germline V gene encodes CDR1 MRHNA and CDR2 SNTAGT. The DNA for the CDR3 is TGTGCCAGCAGTGTTGACAGGGGGATGTACAATGAGCAGTTCTTC. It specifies CASSVDRGMYNEQFF.

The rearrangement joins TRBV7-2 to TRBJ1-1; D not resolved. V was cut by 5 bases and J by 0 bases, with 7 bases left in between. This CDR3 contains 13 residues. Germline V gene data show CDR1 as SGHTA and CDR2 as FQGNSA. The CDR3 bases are TGTGCCAGCAGCACTAAGTTGAACACTGAAGCTTTCTTT. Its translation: CASSTKLNTEAFF.

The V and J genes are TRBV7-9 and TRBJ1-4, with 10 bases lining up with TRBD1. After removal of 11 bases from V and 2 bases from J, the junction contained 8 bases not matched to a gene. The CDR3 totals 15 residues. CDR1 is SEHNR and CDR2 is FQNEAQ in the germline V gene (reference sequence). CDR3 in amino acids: CAVTGGAVTNEKLFF. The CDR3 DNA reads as TGTGCCGTGACAGGGGGCGCGGTGACTAATGAAAAACTGTTTTTT.

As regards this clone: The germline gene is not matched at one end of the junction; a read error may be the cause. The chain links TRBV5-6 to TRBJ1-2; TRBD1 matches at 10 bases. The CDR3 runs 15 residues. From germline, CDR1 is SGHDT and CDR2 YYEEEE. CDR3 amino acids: CASTSTGQGVYGYPF. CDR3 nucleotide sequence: TGTGCCAGCACCTCCACTGGACAGGGGGTCTATGGCTACCCCTTC.